The rows below give T cell receptor beta chains drawn from one sample of a study of control samples from healthy donors and cancer patients. Method: immunoSEQ multiplex PCR; TCRdb's copy keeps in-frame clones and lacks some. The sample shows some 9,500 clones, roughly nine tenths of them seen only once. Sequenced: PBMCs. The receptors stem from a man aged 55 to 70 with colorectal cancer. Each CDR3 is given with its conserved first and last residue. A D gene is named only where the DNA matches it firmly. Not all rows give a size; the values are once, few, many and, for expanded clones, a class.

TRBJ1-5,NA,NA,TRBV27,TGTGCCAGCAGCTCTTACTGGGGGGGGAGGGGTCAGCCCCAGCATTTT,CASSSYWGGRGQPQHF
TRBJ2-7,NA,TRBD1,TRBV4-1,TGCGCCAGCAGCCAGAGCGCCGGGACAGCGACCTACGAGCAGTACTTC,CASSQSAGTATYEQYF
TRBJ1-3,NA,NA,TRBV6-5,TGTGCCAGCAGTTCCCTGAGCAGCGGTGGAAACACCATATATTTT,CASSSLSSGGNTIYF
TRBJ2-7,NA,TRBD1,TRBV6-2/TRBV6-3,TGTGCCAGCAGTTGGGACAGAACCTCCTACGAGCAGTACTTC,CASSWDRTSYEQYF
TRBJ2-7,NA,TRBD1,TRBV30,TGTGCCATGGACAGGGGGCGCGAGCAGTACTTC,CAMDRGREQYF
TRBJ1-5,NA,NA,TRBV5-6,TGTGCCAGCAGCTTGGGGGAATACCAGCCCCAGCATTTT,CASSLGEYQPQHF
TRBJ1-4,NA,NA,TRBV29-1,TGCAGCGTTGGACGGGGAACTAATGAAAAACTGTTTTTT,CSVGRGTNEKLFF
TRBJ1-4,NA,NA,TRBV11-2,TGTGCCAGCAGCGGCAACGGGGAAAAACTGTTTTTT,CASSGNGEKLFF
TRBJ1-6,NA,NA,TRBV12-3/TRBV12-4,TGTGCCACCCGGAGCTCCTATAATTCACCCCTCCACTTT,CATRSSYNSPLHF
TRBJ1-2,NA,NA,TRBV7-9,TGTGCCAGCAGCTATAAGAACAGGGAAGCTAACTATGGCTACACCTTC,CASSYKNREANYGYTF
TRBJ1-2,NA,TRBD1,TRBV28,TGTGCCAGCAGTAAATGGGACAGAGCTAACTATGGCTACACCTTC,CASSKWDRANYGYTF
TRBJ1-6,NA,NA,TRBV19,TGTGCCAGTAGTATAAGGAATTCACCCCTCCACTTT,CASSIRNSPLHF
TRBJ2-7,NA,TRBD2,TRBV6-6,TGTGCCAGCAGCCCTTACGCAGTGCGGGGGGTCTACGAGCAGTACTTC,CASSPYAVRGVYEQYF
TRBJ2-7,once,NA,TRBV5-5,TGTGCCAGCAGCCCGCGGGTAGGCGACCCCTTCTACGAGCAGTACTTC,CASSPRVGDPFYEQYF
TRBJ2-3,NA,NA,TRBV12-3/TRBV12-4,TGTGCCAGCAGCATTAGTACAGATACGCAGTATTTT,CASSISTDTQYF
TRBJ2-4,NA,NA,TRBV6-5,TGTGCCAGCAGTTACTCCGGGGTAGCCAAAAACATTCAGTACTTC,CASSYSGVAKNIQYF
TRBJ2-3,NA,NA,TRBV5-4,TGTGCCAGCAGCTTGAAGGTGAGCACAGATACGCAGTATTTT,CASSLKVSTDTQYF
TRBJ1-6,NA,TRBD1,TRBV7-9,TGTGCCAGCAGCGACAGGGGCAGAAGGGGGTCACCCCTCCACTTT,CASSDRGRRGSPLHF
TRBJ2-7,NA,NA,TRBV4-3,TGCGCCAGCAGCCAAGGATCAGGCTCCTACGAGCAGTACTTC,CASSQGSGSYEQYF
TRBJ2-2,few,NA,TRBV7-2,TGTGCCAGCAGCTTGAAACCTGGCACCGGGGAGCTGTTTTTT,CASSLKPGTGELFF
TRBJ2-1,NA,NA,TRBV9,TGTGCCAGCAGCGTGATCGGCAATGAGCAGTTCTTC,CASSVIGNEQFF
TRBJ1-1,NA,NA,TRBV19,TGTGCCAGCCATCGGCGGGCGCGGTCCACTGAAGCTTTCTTT,CASHRRARSTEAFF
TRBJ1-6,NA,NA,TRBV19,TGTGCCAGTAGTATGACCCAGTATAATTCACCCCTCCACTTT,CASSMTQYNSPLHF
TRBJ2-7,NA,NA,TRBV7-8,TGTGCCAGCAGCTTATTTGCAGGCCCGAACTCCTACGAGCAGTACTTC,CASSLFAGPNSYEQYF
TRBJ1-2,NA,NA,TRBV19,TGTGCCAGTAGTATGATTGGCGGGTATGGCTACACCTTC,CASSMIGGYGYTF
TRBJ2-3,NA,TRBD2,TRBV10-3,TGTGCCATCAGTGAGGGACTAGCTCCAGATACGCAGTATTTT,CAISEGLAPDTQYF
TRBJ1-1,once,NA,TRBV4-1,TGCGCCAGCAGCCAAGATCGGAATGTAGGGAGGGGGGCTTTCTTT,CASSQDRNVGRGAFF
TRBJ2-3,NA,TRBD2,TRBV7-3,TGTGCCAGCAGCTTGGACGCGGGGGGAGGTACGCAGTATTTT,CASSLDAGGGTQYF
TRBJ2-3,NA,TRBD2,TRBV27,TGTGCCAGCAGTTTATCGGGAGTAGCGGGGGCGTTAACTCGGGGAGATACGCAGTATTTT,CASSLSGVAGALTRGDTQYF
TRBJ2-1,NA,TRBD2,TRBV5-5,TGTGCCAGCAGCTACCGACTAGCGGGGGCCCACCCGGACAATGAGCAGTTCTTC,CASSYRLAGAHPDNEQFF
TRBJ2-3,once,NA,TRBV5-1,TGCGCCAGCAGCTTGTGGGGGCGGGGCCACACAGATACGCAGTATTTT,CASSLWGRGHTDTQYF
TRBJ1-1,NA,TRBD1,TRBV10-3,TGTGCCATCAGTGGACCGAGGACAGGGTTGAACACTGAAGCTTTCTTT,CAISGPRTGLNTEAFF
TRBJ1-4,NA,NA,TRBV10-3,TGTGCCATCAGTGAAACAGGCGAAAAACTGTTTTTT,CAISETGEKLFF